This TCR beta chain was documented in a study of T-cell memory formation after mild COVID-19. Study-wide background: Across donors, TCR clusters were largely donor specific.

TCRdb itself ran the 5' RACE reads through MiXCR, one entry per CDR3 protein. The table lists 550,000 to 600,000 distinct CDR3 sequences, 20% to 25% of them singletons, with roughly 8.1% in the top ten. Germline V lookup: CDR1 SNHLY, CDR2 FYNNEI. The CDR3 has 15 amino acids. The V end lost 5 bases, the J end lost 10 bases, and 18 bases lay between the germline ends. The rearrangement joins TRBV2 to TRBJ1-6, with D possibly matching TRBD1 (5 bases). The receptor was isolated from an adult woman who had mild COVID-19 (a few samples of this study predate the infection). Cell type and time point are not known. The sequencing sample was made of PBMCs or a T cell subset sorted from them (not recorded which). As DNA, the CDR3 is TGTGCCAGCAGTCCTAGCGGGCAGGGAGGCTCACCCCTCCACTTT. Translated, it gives CASSPSGQGGSPLHF. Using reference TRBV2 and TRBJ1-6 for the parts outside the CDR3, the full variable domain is EPEVTQTPSHQVTQMGQEVILRCVPISNHLYFYWYRQILGQKVEFLVSFYNNEISEKSEIFDDQFSVERPDGSNFTLKIRSTKLEDSAMYFCASSPSGQGGSPLHFGNGTRLTVT.